The 19 T cell receptor beta chains below come from one sample, sequenced in a study of T cells after yellow fever vaccination. TCRdb fed the 5' RACE reads into MiXCR, producing one record per CDR3 protein. The table lists 20,000 to 30,000 distinct CDR3 sequences, 5.5% of them singletons. Specimen: PBMCs, either bulk or a sorted T-cell subset (CD4+, CD8+, memory, or dextramer-sorted; not recorded which), collected 15 days after the yellow fever booster vaccination. The receptors derive from a man younger than 45 who received the YFV17D yellow fever vaccine.

This clonotype was recorded at least ten times. The rearrangement uses TRBV7-3 and TRBJ2-1, with D possibly being TRBD2 (5 bases). The CDR3 extends over 15 amino acids. Per the germline V gene, CDR1 is SGHTA and CDR2 is FQGTGA. V lost 0 bases and J lost 10, with 16 bases in between. CDR3 amino acids: CASSLTSAGSGEQFF. Written as DNA, the CDR3 is TGTGCCAGCAGCTTAACTAGCGCCGGATCCGGGGAGCAGTTCTTC.

A word on this clonotype: A much bigger clone sits one base away, suggesting this may be a read error. CDR3 in amino acids: CSGMGQLNSGNTIYF. The DNA of the CDR3 is TGCAGTGGTATGGGACAGCTCAACTCTGGAAACACCATATATTTT. This chain connects TRBV20-1 to TRBJ1-3; 7 nucleotides match TRBD1. Germline CDR1 and CDR2: DFQATT and SNEGSKA (reference sequence). With 7 bases clipped from V and 0 bases from J, the junction kept 9 bases outside the gene matches. This CDR3 has 15 amino acids.

This clonotype was picked up many times. Lacking the conserved final phenylalanine or tryptophan, this CDR3 likely reflects a read error. Because the CDR3's place on the DNA is in doubt, the DNA is left out and the CDR3 is given as listed by TCRdb. The chain joins TRBV5-1 to TRBJ2-3; the D call TRBD2 from the table was never checked on the DNA. CDR1 SGHRS and CDR2 YFSETQ come from the germline V gene. The CDR3 spans 9 amino acids, including both terminal residues. The chain's CDR3 is CASNQSDYR.

This clonotype occurred once. This may stem from a read error, because a much larger clone lies one nucleotide away. The chain combines TRBV29-1 with TRBJ2-5; the D is unclear. The CDR3 loop spans 12 amino acids. Per the germline V gene, CDR1 is SQVTM and CDR2 is ANQGSEA. The CDR3: CSVESGQETRYF. The CDR3 DNA is TGCAGCGTTGAATCGGGTCAAGAGACCCGGTACTTC.

This clonotype has a count of ten or more. The rearrangement links TRBV27 to TRBJ2-3; TRBD1 is a possible D gene (6 bases). Germline V gene data show CDR1 as MNHEY and CDR2 as SMNVEV (reference sequence). This CDR3 contains 14 residues. The V end lost 6 bases, the J end lost 1 base, and 11 bases lay between the germline ends. The CDR3 DNA follows: TGTGCCAGCAGACAGGGAAGCCGCACAGATACGCAGTATTTT. Its protein is CASRQGSRTDTQYF.

This clonotype has a count of ten or more. The V call is TRBV28, the J call TRBJ2-1, with TRBD2 identical over 10 bases. With 4 bases clipped from V and 7 bases from J, the junction kept 13 bases outside the gene matches. CDR3 size: 17 residues. The germline gives CDR1 MDHEN, CDR2 SYDVKM. The CDR3 sequence: CASSSPGSGRAMNEQFF. Written as DNA, the CDR3 is TGTGCCAGCAGTTCCCCGGGCAGCGGGAGGGCCATGAATGAGCAGTTCTTC.

This clonotype showed up many times. This chain uses TRBV20-1 with TRBJ2-1; D uncertain. The length of the CDR3 is 13 residues. Germline CDR1 reads DFQATT; CDR2 reads SNEGSKA (reference sequence). V was shortened by 0 bases and J by 6 bases, with 9 bases between the two germline ends. The CDR3 nucleotides are TGCAGTGCTAGAGAGAACTTTGGCAATGAGCAGTTCTTC. Amino acids: CSARENFGNEQFF.

In its sample, this clonotype was seen many times. The V call is TRBV12-3 or TRBV12-4, the J call TRBJ1-4; D may be TRBD1 (5 bases). The CDR3 sequence is 14 residues long. The ends were cut back, 6 bases at V and 10 bases at J, with 18 bases in the middle. The CDR3 sequence is CASSLGAESAKLFF. The CDR3 region has the DNA TGTGCCAGCAGCCTTGGGGCCGAGTCGGCAAAACTGTTTTTT.

The table lists this clonotype with a few counts. V is TRBV6-2 or TRBV6-3 and J is TRBJ2-1; 9 bases fit TRBD2. V was clipped by 8 bases and J by 6 bases; unmatched bases: 8. There are 14 residues in the CDR3. Germline values: CDR1 MNHEY, CDR2 SVGEGT. The CDR3 loop is CASLAGTDRNEQFF. Here the CDR3 DNA reads TGTGCCAGCCTAGCGGGGACCGATCGCAATGAGCAGTTCTTC.

This clonotype was detected a few times. V usage is TRBV12-3 or TRBV12-4 and J usage is TRBJ1-5; the D gene is possibly TRBD1 (5 bases). V was pared by 6 bases and J by 2 bases, with 11 bases between. The CDR3 is 14 residues long. The CDR3 DNA follows: TGTGCCAGCAGGGCAGGGCTTGGCAATCAGCCCCAGCATTTT. This codes for CASRAGLGNQPQHF.

Ten or more counts support this clonotype. The rearrangement links TRBV6-5 to TRBJ2-7; tentative D call: TRBD1 (6 bases). The CDR3 is 14 amino acids. Per the germline V gene, CDR1 is MNHEY and CDR2 is SVGAGI. V shed 6 bases and J shed 2 bases, with 14 bases lying between them. CDR3 sequence: CASRTQGSTYEQYF. In nucleotides, the CDR3 is TGTGCCAGCAGGACACAGGGAAGCACCTACGAGCAGTACTTC.

This clonotype was observed many times. V is TRBV12-3 or TRBV12-4 and J is TRBJ2-4; D is unresolved. There are 14 residues in the CDR3. V was cut by 1 base and J by 2 bases, with 6 bases left in between. The CDR3 DNA sequence: TGTGCCAGCAGTTTAGAGTCCACCAAAAACATTCAGTACTTC. It specifies CASSLESTKNIQYF.

This clonotype has at least ten counts. V gene TRBV24-1 combines with J gene TRBJ2-5; no reliable D call. CDR3 size: 14 residues. The germline V gene has CDR1 KGHDR and CDR2 SFDVKD. V was cut by 5 bases and J by 1 base, with 10 bases left in between. For the CDR3, the DNA is TGTGCCACCAGTGGTGTCAATGCCCAAGAGACCCAGTACTTC. It codes for CATSGVNAQETQYF.

This clonotype was recorded many times. V usage is TRBV10-3 and J usage is TRBJ2-1; no reliable D call. Germline values: CDR1 ENHRY, CDR2 SYGVKD. V lost 3 bases and J 9 bases, leaving 6 bases between the germline ends. The CDR3 consists of 11 residues. The CDR3 loop is CAISERIEQFF. The CDR3 DNA reads as TGTGCCATCAGTGAACGGATTGAGCAGTTCTTC.

This clonotype was recorded at least ten times. V is TRBV7-2 and J is TRBJ1-2; no definite D call. The CDR3 covers 11 residues. Germline V gene lookup returns CDR1 SGHTA and CDR2 FQGNSA. With 5 bases removed from V and 11 bases from J, the gap between germline ends came to 12 bases. The CDR3: CASSAGGGYTF. As DNA, the CDR3 is TGTGCCAGCAGCGCAGGAGGAGGTTACACCTTC.

This clonotype came up many times. The rearrangement links TRBV27 to TRBJ2-2; 7 bases are shared with TRBD1. There are 13 residues in the CDR3. CDR1 is MNHEY and CDR2 is SMNVEV in the germline V gene (reference sequence). V trimming: 8 bases; J trimming: 9 bases; junction bases outside the gene matches: 9. CDR3 nucleotides: TGTGCCAGCGCGACGGCAGGGGGTTGGGAGCTGTTTTTT. Translating gives CASATAGGWELFF.

In its sample, this clonotype is medium-sized. V is TRBV3-1 and J is TRBJ1-1; D is possibly TRBD1 (5 bases). This CDR3 is built from 12 residues. Looked up from germline, CDR1 is LGHDT and CDR2 is YNNKEL (reference sequence). Trimming pared 8 bases from V and 5 bases from J, leaving 12 bases between. The CDR3 region has the DNA TGTGCCAGCCGCGCGGGGGGGACTGAAGCTTTCTTT. Protein sequence: CASRAGGTEAFF.

This clonotype appeared many times. The rearrangement links TRBV28 to TRBJ2-2; tentatively, D is TRBD1 or TRBD2 (5 bases each). The CDR3 contains 15 residues. Germline CDR1 is MDHEN and CDR2 is SYDVKM. With 3 bases removed from V and 4 bases from J, the gap between germline ends came to 12 bases. The CDR3 region is CASSFSGRGTGELFF. The CDR3 DNA is TGTGCCAGCAGTTTTTCGGGACGGGGCACCGGGGAGCTGTTTTTT. The full variable domain, its missing parts supplied by reference TRBV28 and TRBJ2-2, is DVKVTQSSRYLVKRTGEKVFLECVQDMDHENMFWYRQDPGLGLRLIYFSYDVKMKEKGDIPEGYSVSREKKERFSLILESASTNQTSMYLCASSFSGRGTGELFFGEGSRLTVL.

This clonotype was seen many times. This chain uses TRBV28 with TRBJ2-5; the D gene is possibly TRBD1 (6 bases). CDR1 and CDR2 (germline): MDHEN, SYDVKM. The ends were cut back, 6 bases at V and 6 bases at J, with 11 bases in the middle. This CDR3 is 12 amino acids long. DNA for the CDR3: TGTGCCAGCAGATCGGGACAACAGACCCAGTACTTC. Translated: CASRSGQQTQYF.